The 14 T cell receptor beta chains presented below share a single source sample, sequenced in a study of identical twins. TCRdb analysed the 5' RACE reads with MiXCR anew, one entry per CDR3 protein. The sample lists 300,000 or so distinct CDR3 sequences, roughly 10% occurring once. These data were likewise used in another study, on yellow fever vaccine responses in identical twins.

Sequenced material: CD8+ T cells sorted from blood. These receptors originate from a woman aged 18-29 years in good health.

This clonotype has a count of ten or more. The rearrangement joins TRBV7-3 to TRBJ2-3, with D possibly matching TRBD2 (6 bases). V was clipped by 4 bases and J by 1 base, with 9 bases between them. CDR3 size: 14 residues. Germline assignment: CDR1 SGHTA and CDR2 FQGTGA. The CDR3 spells CASSSGTGTDTQYF. The DNA for the CDR3 is TGTGCCAGCAGCTCAGGGACTGGCACAGATACGCAGTATTTT.

For the CDR3, the DNA is TGTGCCAGCAGCGGTCCTCTAGGTACGAATGAGCAGTTCTTC. Encoded protein: CASSGPLGTNEQFF. J is TRBJ2-1 and V is TRBV7-9; no reliable D call. Germline V lookup: CDR1 SEHNR, CDR2 FQNEAQ (reference sequence). V lost 5 bases to trimming and J lost 7 bases, with 15 bases between them. This CDR3 spans 14 amino acids.

This clonotype was counted a few times. V and J are TRBV30 and TRBJ2-6; 9 nucleotides align to TRBD1. The length of the CDR3 is 19 residues. CDR1 GTSNPN and CDR2 SVGIG come from the germline V gene (reference sequence). V was clipped by 7 bases and J by 2 bases; unmatched bases: 18. This CDR3 reads CASWVSWRQGDPGANVLTF. CDR3 DNA sequence: TGTGCCTCCTGGGTTTCTTGGAGACAGGGGGATCCTGGGGCCAACGTCCTGACTTTC.

The rearrangement links TRBV29-1 to TRBJ2-1; D remains unclear. V gave up 5 bases and J gave up 4 bases, with 12 bases separating them. This CDR3 is 13 amino acids long. CDR1 SQVTM and CDR2 ANQGSEA come from the germline V gene. The chain's CDR3 is CSVSRPTYNEQFF. Written as DNA, the CDR3 is TGCAGCGTTTCCAGGCCTACTTACAATGAGCAGTTCTTC.

The V and J genes are TRBV20-1 and TRBJ2-3; 7 bases are shared with TRBD2. Germline trimming cut 3 bases from V and 0 bases from J; bases unmatched to any gene: 9. The CDR3 length is 16 residues. CDR1 is DFQATT, CDR2 SNEGSKA, per germline (reference sequence). The CDR3: CSARDLAGESTDTQYF. The CDR3, as DNA: TGCAGTGCTAGGGACTTGGCGGGGGAGAGCACAGATACGCAGTATTTT.

The chain is built from TRBV18 and TRBJ1-1; D gene uncertain. Trimming pared 0 bases from V and 2 bases from J, leaving 10 bases between. CDR3 length: 15 amino acids. Looked up from germline, CDR1 is KGHSH and CDR2 is LQKENI. The CDR3 is CASSPPSPLNTEAFF. CDR3 bases: TGTGCCAGCTCACCACCGTCGCCCCTTAACACTGAAGCTTTCTTT. The full variable domain, rest sourced from reference TRBV18 and TRBJ1-1, is NAGVMQNPRHLVRRRGQEARLRCSPMKGHSHVYWYRQLPEEGLKFMVYLQKENIIDESGMPKERFSAEFPKEGPSILRIQQVVRGDSAAYFCASSPPSPLNTEAFFGQGTRLTVV.

This clonotype was picked up many times. The chain has TRBV29-1 and TRBJ2-7, with a tentative D call TRBD1 (5 bases). V gave up 5 bases and J gave up 0 bases, with 14 bases separating them. This CDR3 contains 14 residues. CDR1 and CDR2 (germline): SQVTM, ANQGSEA. The CDR3 DNA sequence: TGCAGCGTTCTCAAACAGGTGAACTCCTACGAGCAGTACTTC. Translating it yields CSVLKQVNSYEQYF.

Remarks on this clonotype: Compared with germline, one end of the junction differs, possibly owing to a read error. The genes are TRBV5-1 and TRBJ2-5, with 10 bases aligning to TRBD1. In germline, CDR1 is SGHRS, CDR2 YFSETQ. The CDR3 consists of 17 residues. Here the CDR3 reads CASSLWVGTGVEETLYF. The CDR3 DNA follows: TGCGCCAGCAGCTTGTGGGTCGGGACAGGGGTCGAAGAGACCCTGTACTTC. The whole variable domain, remainder taken from reference TRBV5-1 and TRBJ2-5, is KAGVTQTPRYLIKTRGQQVTLSCSPISGHRSVSWYQQTPGQGLQFLFEYFSETQRNKGNFPGRFSGRQFSNSRSEMNVSTLELGDSALYLCASSLWVGTGVEETLYFGPGTRLLVL.

The chain couples TRBV7-9 to TRBJ2-1; 9 bases line up with TRBD1. From germline, CDR1 is SEHNR and CDR2 FQNEAQ (reference sequence). The CDR3 consists of 16 residues. The J segment lost 4 bases and the V segment lost 1 base, leaving 5 bases of the junction unmatched. The CDR3 coding sequence is TGTGCCAGCAGCTTAGTAGGGACAGGGAGATACAATGAGCAGTTCTTC. As protein: CASSLVGTGRYNEQFF.

The chain links TRBV6-1 to TRBJ2-2; TRBD1 agrees at 7 bases. V gave up 6 bases and J gave up 6 bases; unmatched junction bases: 16. This CDR3 region has 17 residues. Germline V gene sequence: CDR1 MNHNS, CDR2 SASEGT. The CDR3 protein is CASRLTGEWGNPGELFF. The DNA for the CDR3 is TGTGCCAGCAGACTAACAGGGGAATGGGGGAATCCCGGGGAGCTGTTTTTT.

This clonotype appeared many times. CDR3 DNA: TGTGCCAGCAGTACTGTGGCGACGCCGAAATTTACCCGGCAGTACTTC. Protein product: CASSTVATPKFTRQYF. This chain joins TRBV27 and TRBJ2-7; D uncertain. The V and J ends lost 5 bases and 9 bases respectively, with 26 bases between them. Germline V gene data show CDR1 as MNHEY and CDR2 as SMNVEV (reference sequence). The CDR3 covers 16 residues.

The chain combines TRBV11-2 with TRBJ2-7; tentatively, D is TRBD1 (6 bases). CDR3 length: 13 amino acids. Germline-derived CDR1 and CDR2 are SGHAT and FQNNGV. V lost 8 bases to trimming and J lost 0 bases, with 11 bases between them. This chain's CDR3 is CASQDSNSYEQYF. DNA of the CDR3: TGTGCCAGCCAGGACAGCAACTCCTACGAGCAGTACTTC.

The sample holds many counts of this clonotype. CDR3 sequence (DNA): TGTGCCAGCAGCCCCGAGTGGGCAGGTCTGGGCGAAAAACTGTTTTTT. Encoded protein: CASSPEWAGLGEKLFF. The V call is TRBV11-2, the J call TRBJ1-4; D not certain. Germline-derived CDR1 and CDR2 are SGHAT and FQNNGV. V dropped 5 bases and J dropped 8 bases, with 21 bases sitting between them. CDR3 length: 16 residues.

The rearrangement joins TRBV29-1 to TRBJ1-2; D perhaps matches TRBD1 (5 bases). This CDR3 is 13 amino acids long. V lost 7 bases and J lost 3, with 15 bases in between. Germline lookup yields CDR1 SQVTM and CDR2 ANQGSEA. The CDR3 protein is CSASTEKDYGYTF. In nucleotides, the CDR3 is TGCAGCGCTTCGACAGAGAAGGACTATGGCTACACCTTC.